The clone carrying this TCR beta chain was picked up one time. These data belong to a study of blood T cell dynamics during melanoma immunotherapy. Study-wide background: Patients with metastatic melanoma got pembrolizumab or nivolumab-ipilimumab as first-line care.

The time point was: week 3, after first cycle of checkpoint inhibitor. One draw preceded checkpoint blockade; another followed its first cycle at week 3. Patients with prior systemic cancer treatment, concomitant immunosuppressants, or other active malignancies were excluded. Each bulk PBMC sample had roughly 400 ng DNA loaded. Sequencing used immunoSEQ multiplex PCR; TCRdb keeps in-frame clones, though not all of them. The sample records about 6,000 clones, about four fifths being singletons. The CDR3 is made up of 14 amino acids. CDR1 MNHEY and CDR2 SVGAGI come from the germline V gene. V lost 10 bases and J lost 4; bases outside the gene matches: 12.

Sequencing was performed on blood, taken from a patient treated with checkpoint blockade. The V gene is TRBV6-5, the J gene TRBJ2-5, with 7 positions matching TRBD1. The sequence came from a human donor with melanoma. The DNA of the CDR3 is TGTGCCACCTGCTTCCGGACAGGCCGAGAGACCCAGTACTTC. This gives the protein CATCFRTGRETQYF.